These T cell receptor beta chains were read from a single sample in a study of cytomegalovirus exposure and HLA in healthy donors. This table comes from immunoSEQ multiplex PCR, and its TCRdb copy is limited to in-frame clones, with some not included. The table has more than 95,000 clones, around 76% seen once. The source material was PBMCs. The receptor set was obtained from a man aged 50 to 60 in good health and CMV-seropositive. Both conserved end residues are part of each CDR3. Fields, in order: J gene, D gene, V gene, clone size, CDR3 DNA, CDR3 protein. D genes are given only for firm matches. Where a row states a size, it is once, few, many or the class of an expanded clone; other rows omit it.

TRBJ2-5 TRBD1 TRBV4-3 NA TGCGCCAGCAGCCAAGTTTCGGACAGGGGTACAGAGACCCAGTACTTC CASSQVSDRGTETQYF
TRBJ2-5 NA TRBV20-1 NA TGCAGTGCTAGAAACGGGGAGACCCAGTACTTC CSARNGETQYF
TRBJ1-3 TRBD1 TRBV11-2 NA TGTGCCAGCAGCGCAGACAGGGGCGCTGGAAACACCATATATTTT CASSADRGAGNTIYF
TRBJ1-6 NA TRBV6-5 NA TGTGCCAGCAGTTACTCGAAACAGGATAATTCACCCCTCCACTTT CASSYSKQDNSPLHF
TRBJ1-4 NA TRBV25-1 NA TGTGCCAGCAGTGAGGCGGCTAATGAAAAACTGTTTTTT CASSEAANEKLFF
TRBJ2-1 NA TRBV28 NA TGTGCCAGCAGTTCCTCGGACACCACCCCATCTTACAATGAGCAGTTCTTC CASSSSDTTPSYNEQFF
TRBJ2-7 NA TRBV27 once TGTGCCAGCAGTTTCAATTCCTACGAGCAGTACTTC CASSFNSYEQYF
TRBJ2-3 TRBD2 TRBV5-4 NA TGTGCCAGCAGCTCAGCGGGGAGCACAGATACGCAGTATTTT CASSSAGSTDTQYF
TRBJ1-2 TRBD1 TRBV27 NA TGTGCCAGCAGTAAGCCGGGGACAGACTACTATGGCTACACCTTC CASSKPGTDYYGYTF
TRBJ1-4 NA TRBV11-1 NA TGTGCCAGCAGCAATCAGGAGGAGGAAAAACTGTTTTTT CASSNQEEEKLFF
TRBJ2-1 TRBD1 TRBV11-3 NA TGTGCCAGCAGCCGCAGGACAGGGGGGGCCCCTGGGGAGCAGTTCTTC CASSRRTGGAPGEQFF
TRBJ2-7 TRBD2 TRBV10-2 few TGCGCCAGCACAGGTAGCGGGAGTAACGAGCAGTACTTC CASTGSGSNEQYF
TRBJ1-2 NA TRBV11-2 NA TGTGCCAGCAGCTTAGCCCCACAGATTAACTATGGCTACACCTTC CASSLAPQINYGYTF
TRBJ2-1 TRBD2 TRBV27 NA TGTGCCAGCAGTTCCCCCGGCAGCGGGAGGAACAATGAGCAGTTCTTC CASSSPGSGRNNEQFF
TRBJ1-2 NA TRBV7-9 NA TGTTCCAGCAGTGGCGAGGCCTATGGCTACACCTTC CSSSGEAYGYTF
TRBJ2-7 TRBD2 TRBV11-2 NA TGTGCCAGCAGCTTAGATGGGGGACTAAGACCCTACGAGCAGTACTTC CASSLDGGLRPYEQYF
TRBJ1-5 TRBD1 TRBV19 NA TGTGCCAGTAGTCCCTTGGGACAGGGGCGTGCAAGGCAGCCCCAGCATTTT CASSPLGQGRARQPQHF
TRBJ1-1 NA TRBV27 NA TGTGCCAGCAGCCCCCTAGGGGCCGAGGGGGTGAACACTGAAGCTTTCTTT CASSPLGAEGVNTEAFF
TRBJ1-5 NA TRBV7-8 few TGTGCCAGCAGCTCTCAGGGTGGCGGCAATCAGCCCCAGCATTTT CASSSQGGGNQPQHF
TRBJ2-1 TRBD2 TRBV28 NA TGTGCCAGCAGGGGACTAGCGGCCTACAATGAGCAGTTCTTC CASRGLAAYNEQFF
TRBJ1-1 NA TRBV5-3 few TGTGCCAGAAGCCTAGGACGTCCGGGGGATTGGACTGAAGCTTTCTTT CARSLGRPGDWTEAFF
TRBJ2-1 NA TRBV28 NA TGTGCCAGCAGTTTAACCGGGTCCTACAATGAGCAGTTCTTC CASSLTGSYNEQFF
TRBJ2-2 NA TRBV7-2 NA TGTGCCAGCAGATTCCAGGGGAGCACCGGGGAGCTGTTTTTT CASRFQGSTGELFF
TRBJ2-4 NA TRBV5-6 NA TGTGCCAGCAGTAACGGGTCTCTACTAGCCAAAAACATTCAGTACTTC CASSNGSLLAKNIQYF
TRBJ1-2 TRBD1 TRBV7-2 few TGTGCCAGCAGCTTAGGGACAGGTCCACGGACCTTC CASSLGTGPRTF
TRBJ2-7 NA TRBV6-1 NA TGTGCCAGCAGTGAATTTCACATGTACTTGGACCGCGGAGGCGAGCAGTACTTC CASSEFHMYLDRGGEQYF
TRBJ2-3 NA TRBV25-1 NA TGTGCCAGCAGCCACACAGATACGCAGTATTTT CASSHTDTQYF
TRBJ2-2 TRBD1 TRBV11-2 NA TGTGCCAGCAGTCGACAGGGGACGAACACCGGGGAGCTGTTTTTT CASSRQGTNTGELFF
TRBJ1-2 NA TRBV30 NA TGTGCCTGGAGGGGTTTCGCGGCTAACTATGGCTACACCTTC CAWRGFAANYGYTF
TRBJ1-1 NA TRBV4-1 NA TGCGCCAGCAGCCAAGGCCGGGGTGGGGAAAACACTGAAGCTTTCTTT CASSQGRGGENTEAFF
TRBJ2-3 TRBD1 TRBV28 NA TGTGCCAGCAGTCCCTGGACAGGGCTACAAGATACGCAGTATTTT CASSPWTGLQDTQYF
TRBJ2-1 TRBD2 TRBV7-9 NA TGTGCCAGCAGCCCGGGCGGGGGGGGTGAGCAGCTCTTC CASSPGGGGEQLF